These 24 T cell receptor beta chains share one sample of origin, sequenced in a study of ipilimumab plus nivolumab after autologous stem cell transplantation. TCRdb keeps only in-frame clones here, not all; method: immunoSEQ multiplex PCR. Counted here are approximately 84,000 clones, about 83% occurring once; the ten biggest clones make up under 2.5%. Source: PBMCs, taken in a trial of ipilimumab plus nivolumab as post-transplant consolidation. These receptors were obtained from a male donor with diffuse large B-cell lymphoma.

The J gene is TRBJ1-1, the V gene TRBV19; 8 bases align to TRBD1. Germline V gene sequence: CDR1 LNHDA, CDR2 SQIVND (reference sequence). CDR3 length: 13 residues. V shed 8 bases, J shed 4 bases, and the junction held 6 bases outside the gene matches. In DNA form, the CDR3 reads TGTGCCAGTGGGACAACAGGGGGCACTGAAGCTTTCTTT. This translates into CASGTTGGTEAFF.

This chain connects TRBV5-1 to TRBJ2-5; D is unresolved. Trimming took off 5 bases at V and 5 bases at J, with 16 bases between the two ends. The CDR3 has 14 residues. Looked up from germline, CDR1 is SGHRS and CDR2 is YFSETQ. The CDR3 DNA sequence: TGCGCCAGCAGAGAGTTAGCTGGCTTGGAGACCCAGTACTTC. Encoded protein: CASRELAGLETQYF. Looking up the rest from reference TRBV5-1 and TRBJ2-5 gives the full variable domain: KAGVTQTPRYLIKTRGQQVTLSCSPISGHRSVSWYQQTPGQGLQFLFEYFSETQRNKGNFPGRFSGRQFSNSRSEMNVSTLELGDSALYLCASRELAGLETQYFGPGTRLLVL.

The rearrangement joins TRBV5-1 to TRBJ2-2, with a tentative D call TRBD1 (5 bases). Germline values: CDR1 SGHRS, CDR2 YFSETQ. CDR3 size: 14 residues. V lost 5 bases, J lost 0 bases, and 8 bases lay in between. The CDR3 nucleotides read TGCGCCAGCAGGCGACAGCCGAACACCGGGGAGCTGTTTTTT. Residues: CASRRQPNTGELFF.

The chain has TRBV6-5 and TRBJ2-2; the D gene could be TRBD1 or TRBD2 (5 bases each). The ends were cut back, 10 bases at V and 8 bases at J, with 20 bases in the middle. Germline CDR1 is MNHEY and CDR2 is SVGAGI. CDR3 size: 14 residues. This CDR3 reads CATTVRDPRGELFF. The CDR3 bases are TGTGCCACCACAGTCCGGGACCCAAGGGGGGAGCTGTTTTTT.

This clone was counted ten times or more. The chain is built from TRBV7-8 and TRBJ1-1, with 10 bases aligning to TRBD1. V lost 4 bases, J lost 2 bases, and 7 bases stayed unmatched. Per germline, CDR1 SGHVS and CDR2 FQNEAQ. The CDR3 is 16 amino acids. This CDR3 reads CASSSRDRGSNTEAFF. CDR3 bases: TGTGCCAGCAGCTCCCGGGACAGGGGATCTAACACTGAAGCTTTCTTT.

The J gene is TRBJ2-3, the V gene TRBV11-2; the match to TRBD2 covers 9 bases. The CDR3 runs to 16 residues. CDR1 is SGHAT, CDR2 FQNNGV, per germline. Losses at the gene ends were 2 bases for V and 0 bases for J; bases not matched to a gene: 3. The CDR3 spells CASSLYLAGSTDTQYF. The CDR3 bases are TGTGCCAGCAGCTTATATCTAGCGGGAAGCACAGATACGCAGTATTTT. Variable domain in full (rest from reference TRBV11-2 and TRBJ2-3): EAGVAQSPRYKIIEKRQSVAFWCNPISGHATLYWYQQILGQGPKLLIQFQNNGVVDDSQLPKDRFSAERLKGVDSTLKIQPAKLEDSAVYLCASSLYLAGSTDTQYFGPGTRLTVL.

The chain uses TRBV11-2 and TRBJ2-3, with 14 bases lining up with TRBD2. This CDR3 is 19 amino acids long. Germline-derived CDR1 and CDR2 are SGHAT and FQNNGV. The J segment lost 2 bases and the V segment lost 5 bases, leaving 12 bases of the junction unmatched. CDR3 nucleotide sequence: TGTGCCAGCAGCCTAGGGAAGGGACTAGCGGGGGCCGTCACAGATACGCAGTATTTT. Translating gives CASSLGKGLAGAVTDTQYF. The whole variable domain, filled in from reference TRBV11-2 and TRBJ2-3, reads EAGVAQSPRYKIIEKRQSVAFWCNPISGHATLYWYQQILGQGPKLLIQFQNNGVVDDSQLPKDRFSAERLKGVDSTLKIQPAKLEDSAVYLCASSLGKGLAGAVTDTQYFGPGTRLTVL.

V gene TRBV11-2 combines with J gene TRBJ1-4; 8 nucleotides match TRBD1. With V trimmed by 1 base and J by 5 bases, 0 bases remained unmatched. The CDR3 loop spans 14 amino acids. The V gene's germline CDR1 is SGHAT and CDR2 FQNNGV. CDR3 region: CASSLGQGNEKLFF. CDR3 nucleotides: TGTGCCAGCAGCTTAGGACAGGGGAATGAAAAACTGTTTTTT.

V and J are TRBV5-1 and TRBJ1-1; 11 bases agree with TRBD1. The V and J ends lost 0 bases and 4 bases, in that order; junction bases with no gene match: 11. Germline-derived CDR1 and CDR2 are SGHRS and YFSETQ. This CDR3 contains 18 residues. DNA for the CDR3: TGCGCCAGCAGCTTGGCCGACCGGGACAGGGGGTGGAGCACTGAAGCTTTCTTT. It yields the protein CASSLADRDRGWSTEAFF.

The chain uses TRBV4-3 and TRBJ2-3; possibly TRBD2 for D (6 bases). The CDR3 runs to 19 residues. Germline V gene sequence: CDR1 LGHNA, CDR2 YSLEER. Trimming removed 0 bases at V and 2 bases at J, with 21 bases between. Written as DNA, the CDR3 is TGCGCCAGCAGCCAAGATGATGCATCCCCCCGGGGGTCCACAGATACGCAGTATTTT. It is translated as CASSQDDASPRGSTDTQYF.

The chain joins TRBV7-9 to TRBJ2-7; 10 nucleotides agree with TRBD1. CDR3 length equals 15 residues. Germline assignment: CDR1 SEHNR and CDR2 FQNEAQ (reference sequence). J gave up 6 bases and V 2 bases, and 7 bases lay outside the gene matches. This CDR3 is CASSLTGTGASEQYF. The CDR3 DNA follows: TGTGCCAGCAGCTTAACCGGGACAGGGGCCTCCGAGCAGTACTTC.

The V gene is TRBV4-2, the J gene TRBJ1-4, with TRBD1 as a possible D gene (6 bases). V was trimmed by 3 bases and J by 4 bases, leaving 15 bases between them. Germline CDR1 is LGHNA and CDR2 is YNFKEQ. The CDR3 is 16 amino acids. The CDR3 DNA reads as TGTGCCAGCAGCCAGGTACAGGGAACAGGTAATGAAAAACTGTTTTTT. Translated, it gives CASSQVQGTGNEKLFF.

This clone was detected only a few times. The chain joins TRBV4-2 to TRBJ2-1; 11 bases agree with TRBD2. Trimming at V came to 1 base and at J to 3 bases, leaving 2 bases not matched to a gene. This CDR3 comprises 16 residues. Germline values: CDR1 LGHNA, CDR2 YNFKEQ. The CDR3 region has the DNA TGTGCCAGCAGCCAAGGCACTAGCGGGAGCTACAATGAGCAGTTCTTC. Its protein product is CASSQGTSGSYNEQFF.

The V gene is TRBV7-9, the J gene TRBJ2-7; the D gene is possibly TRBD2 (6 bases). This CDR3 is built from 14 residues. The germline gives CDR1 SEHNR, CDR2 FQNEAQ (reference sequence). V lost 5 bases, J lost 3 bases, and 14 bases lay in between. The CDR3 DNA follows: TGTGCCAGCAGCACCGAGGTGGGGGGCTACGAGCAGTACTTC. Translation: CASSTEVGGYEQYF.

The rearrangement uses TRBV5-1 and TRBJ1-2, with D perhaps TRBD1 (6 bases). Germline V gives CDR1 SGHRS, CDR2 YFSETQ. Between the trimmed V and J ends, which lost 0 bases and 4 bases, there was a span of 10 bases. The CDR3 contains 14 residues. CDR3 amino acids: CASSLVVGGYGYTF. The DNA of the CDR3 is TGCGCCAGCAGCTTGGTGGTAGGGGGCTATGGCTACACCTTC.

The V and J genes are TRBV14 and TRBJ1-1, with D unclear. The V gene lost 3 bases and the J gene lost 1 base, with 9 bases spanning the gap. The germline V gene encodes CDR1 SGHDN and CDR2 FVKESK. The CDR3 is 14 amino acids. CDR3 DNA: TGTGCCAGCAGCCAGGCTTGGGCGAACACTGAAGCTTTCTTT. Translating gives CASSQAWANTEAFF.

The gene calls are TRBV5-1 and TRBJ1-5; D unclear. The ends were cut back, 0 bases at V and 6 bases at J, with 7 bases in the middle. Germline V gene sequence: CDR1 SGHRS, CDR2 YFSETQ. There are 13 residues in the CDR3. CDR3 region: CASSLDLGQPQHF. The CDR3 nucleotides read TGCGCCAGCAGCTTGGACTTAGGTCAGCCCCAGCATTTT.

This sequence joins TRBV10-2 and TRBJ2-7; a weak D match, TRBD2 (7 bases). CDR3 length equals 15 residues. V lost 0 bases and J 4 bases, leaving 13 bases between the germline ends. The germline V gene has CDR1 WSHSY and CDR2 SAAADI. CDR3 region: CASSESEGGPYEQYF. The CDR3 DNA reads TGCGCCAGCAGTGAGTCGGAGGGGGGGCCTTACGAGCAGTACTTC.

V is TRBV7-8 and J is TRBJ1-2; 8 nucleotides align to TRBD1. This CDR3 spans 14 amino acids. The V gene end was trimmed by 5 bases and the J gene end by 4 bases; junction bases not matched to a gene: 6. Per the germline V gene, CDR1 is SGHVS and CDR2 is FQNEAQ. CDR3 bases: TGTGCCAGCAGCGCGACAGGGGTTGTCTATGGCTACACCTTC. Its protein is CASSATGVVYGYTF.

This chain joins TRBV7-9 and TRBJ1-5; D uncertain. Trimming removed 5 bases at V and 11 bases at J, with 10 bases between. The CDR3 runs 11 residues. Germline V gene lookup returns CDR1 SEHNR and CDR2 FQNEAQ (reference sequence). CDR3 residues: CASSGADAQHF. CDR3 bases: TGTGCCAGCAGCGGAGCAGACGCCCAGCATTTT.

The V and J genes are TRBV6-5 and TRBJ2-6; no reliable D call. Germline V gene lookup returns CDR1 MNHEY and CDR2 SVGAGI. With 5 bases removed from V and 3 bases from J, the gap between germline ends came to 5 bases. The CDR3 consists of 13 residues. The chain's CDR3 is CASSRHGANVLTF. In nucleotides, the CDR3 is TGTGCCAGCAGTAGGCATGGGGCCAACGTCCTGACTTTC.

The rearrangement links TRBV18 to TRBJ1-1; tentatively, D is TRBD1 (5 bases). The CDR3 runs 14 residues. Germline V lookup: CDR1 KGHSH, CDR2 LQKENI. V lost 1 base to trimming and J lost 0 bases, with 6 bases between them. In DNA form, the CDR3 reads TGTGCCAGCTCACCACGACAGATGAACACTGAAGCTTTCTTT. This codes for CASSPRQMNTEAFF.

J is TRBJ2-3 and V is TRBV18; the D gene is possibly TRBD1 (5 bases). The CDR3 runs to 13 residues. From germline, CDR1 is KGHSH and CDR2 LQKENI. The V gene lost 3 bases and the J gene lost 5 bases, with 9 bases spanning the gap. Written as DNA, the CDR3 is TGTGCCAGCTCACCGACAGTGGTAGATACGCAGTATTTT. As protein: CASSPTVVDTQYF.

The chain has TRBV7-2 and TRBJ1-1, with a tentative D call TRBD1 (5 bases). CDR1 SGHTA and CDR2 FQGNSA come from the germline V gene. This CDR3 spans 15 amino acids. V dropped 5 bases and J dropped 1 base, with 14 bases sitting between them. The DNA for the CDR3 is TGTGCCAGCAGCACCGTGCAGGGAGCGAACACTGAAGCTTTCTTT. This gives the protein CASSTVQGANTEAFF.